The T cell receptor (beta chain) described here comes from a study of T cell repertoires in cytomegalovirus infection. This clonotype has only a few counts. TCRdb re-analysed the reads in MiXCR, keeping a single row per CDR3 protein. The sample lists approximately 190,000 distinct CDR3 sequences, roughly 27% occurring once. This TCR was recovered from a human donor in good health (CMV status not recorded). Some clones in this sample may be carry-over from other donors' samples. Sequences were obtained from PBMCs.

CDR3 DNA: TGTGCCAGCAGCCCCGGCCTTACCTATGGCTACACCTTC. Protein product: CASSPGLTYGYTF. The rearrangement links TRBV7-2 to TRBJ1-2; D gene unclear. The CDR3 has 13 amino acids. Germline V CDR1 and CDR2: SGHTA, FQGNSA. V lost 5 bases and J lost 4, with 11 bases in between.